Shown below are 21 T cell receptor beta chains from a single sample sequenced in a study of radiation and T cells in renal cell carcinoma. Time point noted: blood 4 weeks post-SBRT, at nephrectomy. Treatment here: 15 Gy SBRT to primary tumor, nephrectomy 4 weeks later. This table comes from immunoSEQ multiplex PCR, and its TCRdb copy is limited to in-frame clones, with some not included. Of around 140,000 clones listed, 75% to 90% are singletons. The starting material was blood, obtained from a patient whose treatment included radiotherapy and nephrectomy. Every receptor here comes from a woman between 50 and 59 years old with renal cell carcinoma.

This clone was observed at least ten times. V usage is TRBV7-2 and J usage is TRBJ1-6; maybe TRBD1 (6 bases). Germline-derived CDR1 and CDR2 are SGHTA and FQGNSA. The CDR3 has 16 amino acids. V lost 1 base to trimming and J lost 7 bases, with 14 bases between them. The CDR3 nucleotides read TGTGCCAGCAGCTTAGATCTGCAGGGGTTCAATTCACCCCTCCACTTT. Translating gives CASSLDLQGFNSPLHF.

V usage is TRBV9 and J usage is TRBJ1-2; maybe TRBD1 (5 bases). Per germline, CDR1 SGDLS and CDR2 YYNGEE. The V end lost 0 bases, the J end lost 7 bases, and 13 bases lay between the germline ends. The CDR3 covers 14 residues. CDR3 sequence: CASSVASGTGGYTF. The CDR3 nucleotides are TGTGCCAGCAGCGTAGCTTCCGGGACGGGTGGCTACACCTTC.

V and J are TRBV6-4 and TRBJ1-1, with D hard to call. The CDR3 covers 13 residues. CDR1 is MRHNA, CDR2 SNTAGT, per germline. The germline V and J ends were trimmed by 5 bases and 5 bases, with 12 bases remaining between them. In DNA form, the CDR3 reads TGTGCCAGCAGTCAAGAGGCCAGGACTGAAGCTTTCTTT. This codes for CASSQEARTEAFF.

This chain links TRBV7-2 with TRBJ2-7; TRBD2 might be the D (5 bases). In germline, CDR1 is SGHTA, CDR2 FQGNSA. The CDR3 runs to 14 residues. Trimming left V 0 bases short and J 1 base short, with 7 bases between. The CDR3 reads CASSLARTSYEQYF. The DNA for the CDR3 is TGTGCCAGCAGCTTAGCGCGGACTTCCTACGAGCAGTACTTC.

V gene TRBV10-1 combines with J gene TRBJ1-2; the D gene is possibly TRBD1 (5 bases). Trimming shortened V by 4 bases and J by 6 bases, and 12 bases separated the two germline ends. This CDR3 region has 13 residues. Looked up from germline, CDR1 is WNHNN and CDR2 is SYGVQD (reference sequence). DNA for the CDR3: TGCGCCAGCAGTGGCCCGGGGGGGGATGGCTACACCTTC. Translation: CASSGPGGDGYTF.

The chain recombines TRBV7-8 with TRBJ1-6; D unclear. This CDR3 contains 17 residues. Trimming took off 5 bases at V and 0 bases at J, with 14 bases between the two ends. Germline V CDR1 and CDR2: SGHVS, FQNEAQ. CDR3 amino acids: CASSTTGTSSYNSPLHF. CDR3 DNA sequence: TGTGCCAGCAGCACCACCGGTACGAGCTCCTATAATTCACCCCTCCACTTT.

V gene TRBV11-2 combines with J gene TRBJ2-2; D call uncertain. Germline V CDR1 and CDR2: SGHAT, FQNNGV. The CDR3 runs to 16 residues. With 5 bases removed from V and 4 bases from J, the gap between germline ends came to 17 bases. The CDR3 bases are TGTGCCAGCAGCCCACCTCTCCTGGCCCGCACCGGGGAGCTGTTTTTT. Its translation is CASSPPLLARTGELFF. Together with reference TRBV11-2 and TRBJ2-2, the CDR3 gives the full variable domain: EAGVAQSPRYKIIEKRQSVAFWCNPISGHATLYWYQQILGQGPKLLIQFQNNGVVDDSQLPKDRFSAERLKGVDSTLKIQPAKLEDSAVYLCASSPPLLARTGELFFGEGSRLTVL.

The rearrangement links TRBV19 to TRBJ2-7, with 7 nucleotides matching TRBD1. The CDR3 totals 15 residues. CDR1 and CDR2 (germline): LNHDA, SQIVND (reference sequence). V shed 4 bases and J 0 bases; nucleotides not matched to a gene: 6. The CDR3 here is CASSKVGDSSYEQYF. CDR3 coding DNA: TGTGCCAGTAGTAAGGTCGGGGACAGCTCCTACGAGCAGTACTTC.

Here the CDR3 DNA reads TGCGCCAGCAGCGTCACCCCCGGGACTAGGTACAATGAGCAGTTCTTC. Translation: CASSVTPGTRYNEQFF. The rearrangement links TRBV5-1 to TRBJ2-1; 8 bases are a match to TRBD2. With V trimmed by 4 bases and J by 4 bases, 10 bases remained unmatched. This CDR3 has 16 residues. Germline V gene lookup returns CDR1 SGHRS and CDR2 YFSETQ.

The CDR3 sequence: CASSHSGGYEQYF. In DNA form, the CDR3 reads TGCGCCAGCAGCCACTCGGGGGGCTACGAGCAGTACTTC. This chain links TRBV4-3 with TRBJ2-7; 7 bases fit TRBD2. Germline CDR1 reads LGHNA; CDR2 reads YSLEER. Trimming at V came to 3 bases and at J to 3 bases, leaving 2 bases not matched to a gene. The CDR3 totals 13 residues.

The CDR3, as DNA: TGTGCCAGCAGCTTAGTAGAGGGGGGGAACACTGAAGCTTTCTTT. Encoded protein: CASSLVEGGNTEAFF. The chain joins TRBV11-2 to TRBJ1-1; D is possibly TRBD1 (6 bases). V was clipped by 1 base and J by 1 base, with 10 bases between them. The CDR3 is 15 residues long. CDR1 SGHAT and CDR2 FQNNGV come from the germline V gene.

The chain is built from TRBV7-6 and TRBJ2-7; D might be TRBD2 (5 bases). Between the trimmed V and J ends, which lost 1 base and 7 bases, there was a span of 14 bases. This CDR3 spans 14 amino acids. Germline V gene lookup returns CDR1 SGHVS and CDR2 FNYEAQ. Here the CDR3 DNA reads TGTGCCAGCAGCTTAGGAGTGGGGAGCGAGGAGCAGTACTTC. It is translated as CASSLGVGSEEQYF.

The rearrangement joins TRBV7-2 to TRBJ2-1, with TRBD2 matching over 9 bases. This CDR3 has 14 residues. The V segment lost 5 bases and the J segment 6 bases; nucleotides outside the gene matches: 5. Germline CDR1 reads SGHTA; CDR2 reads FQGNSA. DNA for the CDR3: TGTGCCAGCAGCCCGGGACTAGCCATCAATGAGCAGTTCTTC. As protein: CASSPGLAINEQFF.

The V call is TRBV7-2, the J call TRBJ1-6, with TRBD1 matching over 9 bases. V shed 5 bases and J 10 bases; nucleotides not matched to a gene: 6. The CDR3 has 14 amino acids. The germline gives CDR1 SGHTA, CDR2 FQGNSA. The CDR3 DNA follows: TGTGCCAGCAGCCCCGGACAGGGGTTGTCACCCCTCCACTTT. Translation gives CASSPGQGLSPLHF.

This chain joins TRBV6-5 and TRBJ1-1; D remains unclear. The CDR3 is made up of 15 amino acids. From germline, CDR1 is MNHEY and CDR2 SVGAGI. Trimming stripped 2 bases from V and 4 bases from J, with 14 bases between. CDR3 bases: TGTGCCAGCAGTTACCTCGAGGTCGGCCCCACTGAAGCTTTCTTT. Protein: CASSYLEVGPTEAFF.

In DNA, the CDR3 is TGTGCCAGCAGCGACGTGAACCCAGGGTACGTCTACGAGCAGTACTTC. It encodes CASSDVNPGYVYEQYF. The rearrangement uses TRBV5-8 and TRBJ2-7, with D perhaps TRBD1 (5 bases). Trimming shortened V by 4 bases and J by 3 bases, and 20 bases separated the two germline ends. CDR1 is SGHTS, CDR2 YDEGEE, per germline. The CDR3 extends over 16 amino acids.

The chain uses TRBV5-1 and TRBJ2-3; either TRBD1 or TRBD2 may supply D (5 bases each). The CDR3 runs to 14 residues. V was cut by 7 bases and J by 6 bases, with 18 bases left in between. Germline CDR1 is SGHRS and CDR2 is YFSETQ. The chain's CDR3 is CASGRGPEQDTQYF. Here the CDR3 DNA reads TGCGCCAGCGGCCGGGGCCCCGAGCAGGATACGCAGTATTTT.

The chain links TRBV19 to TRBJ1-5, with D maybe TRBD1 (6 bases). Germline V gene lookup returns CDR1 LNHDA and CDR2 SQIVND (reference sequence). The V gene lost 4 bases and the J gene lost 6 bases, with 16 bases spanning the gap. The CDR3 covers 15 residues. This CDR3 is CASSKSGAQAQPQHF. CDR3 bases: TGTGCCAGTAGTAAATCGGGGGCCCAAGCTCAGCCCCAGCATTTT.

The chain employs TRBV7-2 and TRBJ2-1; no reliable D call. Germline V gene lookup returns CDR1 SGHTA and CDR2 FQGNSA. This CDR3 is 15 amino acids long. Deletions cut 1 base from V and 4 bases from J, with 11 bases between. Written as DNA, the CDR3 is TGTGCCAGCAGCTTAGATAGTTCTCGGTACAATGAGCAGTTCTTC. It is translated as CASSLDSSRYNEQFF.

This clone occurred once. This sequence joins TRBV5-1 and TRBJ2-3; D might be TRBD1 (6 bases). V shed 4 bases and J shed 2 bases, with 11 bases lying between them. This CDR3 region has 14 residues. Germline V CDR1 and CDR2: SGHRS, YFSETQ. The CDR3 region is CASSPGQLTDTQYF. CDR3 DNA: TGCGCCAGCAGCCCAGGACAGCTCACAGATACGCAGTATTTT.

The chain combines TRBV29-1 with TRBJ2-5; TRBD2 aligns across 12 bases. Germline CDR1 is SQVTM and CDR2 is ANQGSEA. The CDR3 loop spans 12 amino acids. V shed 7 bases, J shed 5 bases, and the junction held 2 bases outside the gene matches. The chain's CDR3 is CSAGTSGETQYF. CDR3 nucleotides: TGCAGCGCCGGGACTAGCGGGGAGACCCAGTACTTC.